This T cell receptor beta chain originates from a study of blood T cell repertoires in COVID-19 (dated by TCRdb to the early 2020s). With respect to the entire study: The collaborator samples originated in the United States, Italy and Spain and spanned the acute and convalescent phases of COVID-19. The material from the prospective study consisted of cDNA or gDNA derived from T cells, B-cell-depleted T cells, or PBMCs. Deeply sampled blood TCRbeta repertoires from subjects exposed to, actively infected with, or recovered from COVID-19 were included in the dataset. The repertoires were made available in a free public database intended to serve as a resource for research on the immune response to SARS-CoV-2. Samples were obtained from the ongoing ImmuneRACE study (first 160 participants) and from 1,200 or so subjects provided by 6 global collaborators. The sample metadata nearly always contained a de-identified subject ID, COVID-19 status, age in years and sex. Where available, HLA class I and class II types were taken from metadata supplied by the sample provider and were not determined by assay-based typing.

General findings and caveats noted by the study authors: How much clinical and demographic metadata was included differed by source and by participant, and the metadata was provided uncurated.

As regards this clone: The target of this receptor is not known. Per-base quality was not reported, and no clone a single base away is much larger than it.

Collaborating institutions collected whole blood in K2EDTA tubes following their own protocols. For TCRbeta analysis, collaborators shipped samples as frozen whole blood, isolated PBMCs, or DNA extracted from either of those sample types. The CDR3 spans 17 residues, from the cysteine through the phenylalanine. The CDR3 DNA has 51 bases and is translated from base 1. Per the germline V gene (reference sequence), LNHDA is the CDR1 and SQIVND is the CDR2. The V end loses 4 bases and the J end loses 3 bases, and a stretch of 19 bases separates them. TCRbeta CDR3 regions were amplified from genomic DNA by means of the immunoSEQ Assay, a bias-controlled multiplex PCR. In the paper's pipeline: Nucleated cell counts per sample were estimated from amplification of reference gene primers within the assay. To quantify the absolute abundance of each unique TCRbeta CDR3 rearrangement, sequence reads were collapsed and filtered. Productive Simpson clonality was computed per sample as the square root of Simpson's diversity index over productive rearrangements. Entries here come from immuneACCESS through TCRdb and include only in-frame sequences with V and J called. Some clones fail to appear in such tables; in the studies checked, an unresolved V gene covers under half of the shortfall, and the cause of the remainder is unknown. V and J calls and clone size are as listed in that table; D and trimming were resolved from the DNA. The sample table holds about 230,000 clones, of which approximately 83% were seen once. 6% to 9.5% of the sample goes to the ten largest clones.

The receptor was isolated from a woman in her 50s with acute or convalescent COVID-19. The chain joins TRBV19 to TRBJ1-5; 5 matching bases give a weak D call of TRBD1. The sequenced sample consisted of peripheral blood. The CDR3 has the sequence CASSRTVGTRINQPQHF. The nucleotide sequence reads TGTGCCAGTAGTAGGACCGTAGGGACTCGGATCAATCAGCCCCAGCATTTT.